This TCR beta chain was documented in a study of identical twins. One entry per CDR3 protein results from TCRdb running MiXCR on the 5' RACE reads. The sample records under 400,000 distinct CDR3 sequences, 7% to 9.5% being singletons. General study findings and limits: Low generation-probability sequences were in excess among twin-shared out-of-frame alpha sequences. Within beta out-of-frame sequences, the excess sharing observed between twins was weaker. Findings depended on cross-sectional statistics rather than tracking the same donors.

Only healthy Caucasians were enrolled as donors. There are many counts of this clonotype. The target antigen is unknown. Germline loops: CDR1 MGHRA, CDR2 YSYEKL. V was clipped by 4 bases and J by 9 bases, with 28 bases between them. The CDR3 consists of 18 residues. The J gene is TRBJ2-1, the V gene TRBV4-1; D tentatively fits TRBD1 or TRBD2 (6 bases each). The receptor's source is a woman between 45 and 60 years old in good health. Sequencing used naive T cells sorted from blood. The CDR3, as DNA: TGCGCCAGCAGCCTATTACAAGAGGGTCAGGGGAGGTTGATTGAGCAGTTCTTC. The encoded protein is CASSLLQEGQGRLIEQFF.